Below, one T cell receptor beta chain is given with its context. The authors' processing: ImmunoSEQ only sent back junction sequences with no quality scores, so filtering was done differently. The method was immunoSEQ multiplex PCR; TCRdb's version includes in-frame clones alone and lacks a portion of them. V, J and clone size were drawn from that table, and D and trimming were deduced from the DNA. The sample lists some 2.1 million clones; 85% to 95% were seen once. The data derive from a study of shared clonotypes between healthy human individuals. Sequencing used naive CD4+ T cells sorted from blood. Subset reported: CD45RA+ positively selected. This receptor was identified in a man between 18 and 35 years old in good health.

Here the CDR3 reads CASRLKTSGSNEQFF. CDR3 in DNA: TGCGCCAGCAGATTGAAAACTAGCGGGAGCAATGAGCAGTTCTTC. The chain uses TRBV5-1 and TRBJ2-1; 11 nucleotides align to TRBD2. Germline V lookup: CDR1 SGHRS, CDR2 YFSETQ. This CDR3 is 15 amino acids long. Losses at the gene ends were 5 bases for V and 6 bases for J; bases not matched to a gene: 7.